The source of this TCR beta chain is a study of Graves' ophthalmopathy and Graves' hyperthyroidism. Amplification of TCR beta CDR3 regions used RNA transcripts. The first-round RT-PCR employed HTBI primers together with the Qiagen OneStep RT-PCR kit. A multiplex PCR was then performed as the second round. TCRdb re-derived calls from the multiplex PCR reads in MiXCR, one entry per CDR3 protein. The repertoire consists of a few hundred thousand distinct CDR3 sequences, with about 40% occurring once and the leading ten covering over 3.5%. CDR3 length: 16 amino acids. The V gene's germline CDR1 is SNHLY and CDR2 FYNNEI. V was clipped by 1 base and J by 2 bases; unmatched bases: 4.

Sequenced sample: peripheral blood or thyroid tissue (not recorded which). V usage is TRBV2 and J usage is TRBJ2-3, with 9 bases that match TRBD1. The sequence was collected from an adult man with Graves' hyperthyroidism. For the CDR3, the DNA is TGTGCCAGCAGTGAAGGGGGACAGGGATACACAGATACGCAGTATTTT. Its translation: CASSEGGQGYTDTQYF.